The text below deals with one T cell receptor (beta chain). The data originate from a study of sequential checkpoint blockade in melanoma. Study in general: Arm A got nivolumab then ipilimumab; arm B the reverse, 1:1. Each arm's sequence ended with maintenance nivolumab.

Using immunoSEQ multiplex PCR, the repertoire was profiled, and TCRdb retains in-frame clones only, with some absent. The sample includes under 45,000 clones, about 83% of them seen just once. Documented treatment: randomized to nivolumab then ipilimumab (arm A) or the reverse (arm B). No patient had prior DNA-damaging chemotherapy. The ends were cut back, 5 bases at V and 11 bases at J, with 15 bases in the middle. Germline V gene lookup returns CDR1 SEHNR and CDR2 FQNEAQ (reference sequence). The CDR3 runs 12 residues. The sample was CD8+ T cells sorted from blood (inferred from file names), taken from a patient given nivolumab and ipilimumab in sequence. The sequence was collected from a human donor with melanoma. The genes are TRBV7-9 and TRBJ2-5, with TRBD2 as a possible D gene (6 bases). CDR3 sequence: CASSMGLYGQYF. The CDR3 nucleotides are TGTGCCAGCAGCATGGGACTCTACGGGCAGTACTTC.